The rows below give T cell receptor beta chains drawn from one sample of a study of T-cell reconstitution after alpha-beta-depleted transplantation in children. TCRdb analysed the PCR reads with MiXCR anew, one entry per CDR3 protein. The table shows fewer than 400,000 distinct CDR3 sequences, with over 20% occurring only once. The sample consisted of PBMCs from the stem cell graft donor, taken from the stem cell graft. The receptors originated from a human donor who donated a stem cell graft to a child with acute myeloid leukemia. Each CDR3 is given with its conserved first and last residue. A D gene is named only where the DNA matches it firmly. The listing skips clone size in some rows; elsewhere it reads once, few, many or a size class.

few | TRBJ2-1 | TRBV15 | TRBD2 | CATSPRGLAGNEQFF | TGTGCCACCAGCCCCAGAGGACTAGCAGGCAATGAGCAGTTCTTC
many | TRBJ1-1 | TRBV29-1 | . | CSVERSMNTEAFF | TGCAGCGTGGAAAGGAGCATGAACACTGAAGCTTTCTTT
few | TRBJ2-5 | TRBV18 | . | CASSQGRGETQYF | TGTGCCAGCTCACAGGGCAGAGGGGAGACCCAGTACTTC
few | TRBJ2-3 | TRBV28 | . | CASNLSGVGGTQYF | TGTGCCAGCAACCTCTCCGGGGTTGGGGGTACGCAGTATTTT
few | TRBJ1-1 | TRBV2 | TRBD1 | CASRGDSTGATEAFF | TGTGCCAGCAGGGGAGATTCAACAGGGGCCACTGAAGCTTTCTTT
few | TRBJ2-5 | TRBV5-5 | . | CASSMPGHEETQYF | TGTGCCAGCAGTATGCCGGGACATGAAGAGACCCAGTACTTC
. | TRBJ2-3 | TRBV5-1 | TRBD1 | CASSLGQVRDMQYF | TGCGCCAGCAGCTTAGGACAGGTCCGGGATATGCAGTATTTT
few | TRBJ2-3 | TRBV20-1 | TRBD2 | CSAPLRSGSLDTQYF | TGCAGTGCTCCCCTGAGGAGCGGGAGTTTAGATACGCAGTATTTT
. | TRBJ2-1 | TRBV27 | TRBD1 | CASSLSPPGRQGRYNEQFF | TGTGCCAGCAGTTTATCTCCCCCTGGAAGACAGGGTCGCTACAATGAGCAGTTCTTC
many | TRBJ2-5 | TRBV20-1 | . | CSVRYQETQYF | TGCAGTGTACGGTACCAAGAGACCCAGTACTTC
. | TRBJ2-3 | TRBV20-1 | TRBD2 | CSATPRTSAADTQYF | TGCAGTGCCACCCCGAGGACTAGCGCGGCAGATACGCAGTATTTT
. | TRBJ2-3 | TRBV5-1 | . | CASSLMPVSDTQYF | TGCGCCAGCAGCTTGATGCCCGTCTCAGATACGCAGTATTTT
few | TRBJ2-1 | TRBV4-2 | TRBD2 | CASSQGGTSGRRNNEQFF | TGTGCCAGCAGCCAAGGCGGGACTAGCGGGAGGAGGAACAATGAGCAGTTCTTC
. | TRBJ1-4 | TRBV7-8 | . | CASSLGVINEKLFF | TGTGCCAGCAGCTTAGGGGTTATTAATGAAAAACTGTTTTTT
. | TRBJ2-3 | TRBV20-1 | TRBD2 | CSARRQIAGGMGDTQYF | TGCAGTGCTAGAAGGCAAATAGCGGGGGGGATGGGAGATACGCAGTATTTT
. | TRBJ2-5 | TRBV2 | TRBD2 | CASSTSGTRPETQYF | TGTGCCAGCAGTACGAGCGGGACGCGGCCAGAGACCCAGTACTTC
many | TRBJ2-2 | TRBV20-1 | TRBD1 | CSARQGGNTGELFF | TGCAGTGCTCGACAGGGGGGAAACACCGGGGAGCTGTTTTTT
. | TRBJ2-2 | TRBV4-1 | . | CASSQEQANTGELFF | TGCGCCAGCAGCCAAGAGCAGGCGAACACCGGGGAGCTGTTTTTT
. | TRBJ2-1 | TRBV7-6 | TRBD2 | CASSNGLVHNEQFF | TGTGCCAGCAGCAACGGACTAGTTCACAATGAGCAGTTCTTC
few | TRBJ2-3 | TRBV6-2/TRBV6-3 | TRBD2 | CAGGLAGTDTQYF | TGTGCCGGAGGACTAGCGGGAACTGATACGCAGTATTTT
once | TRBJ2-1 | TRBV24-1 | . | CATSGTVYNEQFF | TGTGCCACCAGTGGGACAGTCTACAATGAGCAGTTCTTC
few | TRBJ2-7 | TRBV20-1 | . | CSARDLRGPYEQYF | TGCAGTGCTAGAGATTTGCGGGGTCCCTACGAGCAGTACTTC
many | TRBJ2-1 | TRBV12-3/TRBV12-4 | TRBD1 | CASSPRDSAYNEQFF | TGTGCCAGCAGTCCCCGGGACAGCGCTTACAATGAGCAGTTCTTC
few | TRBJ2-7 | TRBV29-1 | . | CSVEGWREPYEQYF | TGCAGCGTTGAAGGTTGGAGAGAACCCTACGAGCAGTACTTC
few | TRBJ2-1 | TRBV10-2 | . | CASSDSPLYNEQFF | TGCGCCAGCAGTGACTCCCCCCTATACAATGAGCAGTTCTTC
. | TRBJ2-7 | TRBV7-2 | TRBD1 | CASRTGTGIYEQYF | TGTGCCAGCAGAACCGGGACAGGGATCTACGAGCAGTACTTC
. | TRBJ2-1 | TRBV20-1 | TRBD1 | CSADRDRMYNEQFF | TGCAGTGCGGACCGGGACAGGATGTACAATGAGCAGTTCTTC
few | TRBJ2-7 | TRBV27 | TRBD2 | CASSLQTSGNDEQYF | TGTGCCAGCAGTTTGCAGACTAGCGGGAATGACGAGCAGTACTTC
once | TRBJ2-5 | TRBV18 | TRBD1 | CASSTKTGGTETQYF | TGTGCCAGCTCAACGAAAACAGGGGGCACGGAGACCCAGTACTTC
few | TRBJ2-5 | TRBV12-3/TRBV12-4 | TRBD1 | CASSRPGTGMEETQYF | TGTGCCAGCAGCCGTCCCGGGACAGGGATGGAAGAGACCCAGTACTTC
once | TRBJ1-4 | TRBV18 | . | CASSLQGRTNEKLFF | TGTGCCAGCTCACTTCAGGGGAGAACTAATGAAAAACTGTTTTTT
many | TRBJ1-2 | TRBV12-3/TRBV12-4 | . | CASSLRDTPGYGYTF | TGTGCCAGCAGTCTAAGGGACACCCCAGGGTATGGCTACACCTTC